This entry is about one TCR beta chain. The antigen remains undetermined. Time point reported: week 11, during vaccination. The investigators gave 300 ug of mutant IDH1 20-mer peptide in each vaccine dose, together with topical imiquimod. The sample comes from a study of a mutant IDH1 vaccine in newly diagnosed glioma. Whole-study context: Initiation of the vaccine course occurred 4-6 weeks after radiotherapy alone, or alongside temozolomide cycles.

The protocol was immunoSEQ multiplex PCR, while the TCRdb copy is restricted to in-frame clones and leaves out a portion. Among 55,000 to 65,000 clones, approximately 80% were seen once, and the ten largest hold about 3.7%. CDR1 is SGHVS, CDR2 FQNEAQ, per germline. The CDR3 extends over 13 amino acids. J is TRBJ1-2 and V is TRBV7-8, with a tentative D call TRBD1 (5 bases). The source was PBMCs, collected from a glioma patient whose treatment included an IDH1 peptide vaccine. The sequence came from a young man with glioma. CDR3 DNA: TGTGCAACCGGGGGACGGCTTAACTATGGCTACACCTTC. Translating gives CATGGRLNYGYTF.